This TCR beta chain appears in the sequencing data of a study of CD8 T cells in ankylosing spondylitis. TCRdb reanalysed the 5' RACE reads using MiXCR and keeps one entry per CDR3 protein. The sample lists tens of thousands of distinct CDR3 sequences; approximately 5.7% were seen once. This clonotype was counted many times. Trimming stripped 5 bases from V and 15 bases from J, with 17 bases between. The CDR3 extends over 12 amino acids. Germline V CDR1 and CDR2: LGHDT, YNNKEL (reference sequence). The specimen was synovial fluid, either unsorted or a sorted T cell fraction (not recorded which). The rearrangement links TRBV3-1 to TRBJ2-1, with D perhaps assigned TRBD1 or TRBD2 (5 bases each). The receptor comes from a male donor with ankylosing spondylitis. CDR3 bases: TGTGCCAGCAGCGCTGATGGGGGATACGCGTTCTTC. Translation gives CASSADGGYAFF.